Below, 17 T cell receptor beta chains from the same sample are listed, as sequenced in a study of shared clonotypes between healthy human individuals. CD45RO-negative CD8 cells positively selected for CCR7 made up the naive population, which excluded terminally differentiated effector memory CD45RA+ cells. Sequenced by immunoSEQ multiplex PCR; TCRdb stores in-frame clones only, minus some. The sample records hundreds of thousands of clones, 90% to 95% being singletons. The sequenced sample consisted of naive CD8+ T cells sorted from blood. These receptors were collected from a man aged 30 to 45 in good health.

V and J are TRBV6-5 and TRBJ2-7; 8 positions agree with TRBD1. This CDR3 is 15 amino acids long. V was pared by 1 base and J by 2 bases, with 4 bases of the junction left unmatched. The germline V gene has CDR1 MNHEY and CDR2 SVGAGI. The CDR3 region is CASSYYPGGAYEQYF. CDR3 bases: TGTGCCAGCAGTTACTATCCAGGGGGCGCCTACGAGCAGTACTTC.

This chain connects TRBV30 to TRBJ2-7; 9 nucleotides match TRBD1. After removal of 2 bases from V and 6 bases from J, the junction contained 20 bases not matched to a gene. CDR1 is GTSNPN and CDR2 is SVGIG in the germline V gene (reference sequence). The CDR3 runs 18 residues. DNA for the CDR3: TGTGCCTGGAGTCGGCTGGTGGGCGTGGGGACAGGGTCCCTCGAGCAGTACTTC. It specifies CAWSRLVGVGTGSLEQYF.

This clone has just one count. The chain combines TRBV6-6 with TRBJ2-3, with D unclear. Trimming stripped 6 bases from V and 6 bases from J, with 13 bases between. Germline assignment: CDR1 MNHNY and CDR2 SVGAGI (reference sequence). This CDR3 has 13 amino acids. The CDR3 coding sequence is TGTGCCAGCAGACGCACGGCCTTGGATACGCAGTATTTT. Translation gives CASRRTALDTQYF.

The chain combines TRBV19 with TRBJ2-2; tentatively, D is TRBD1 (6 bases). CDR1 and CDR2 (germline): LNHDA, SQIVND (reference sequence). Trimming removed 8 bases from V and 1 base from J, with 11 bases in between. The CDR3 spans 14 residues. As DNA, the CDR3 is TGTGCCAGTGGCCGACAGGAGAACACCGGGGAGCTGTTTTTT. Protein sequence: CASGRQENTGELFF.

This clone was picked up one time. This sequence joins TRBV7-8 and TRBJ2-5; 10 bases fit TRBD2. This CDR3 region has 14 residues. V was pared by 5 bases and J by 4 bases, with 4 bases of the junction left unmatched. Germline CDR1 SGHVS, CDR2 FQNEAQ. CDR3 coding DNA: TGTGCCAGCAGCCAGCGGGAGGGGGGAGAGACCCAGTACTTC. Amino acids: CASSQREGGETQYF.

This chain joins TRBV7-9 and TRBJ2-7; 10 nucleotides match TRBD1. The germline V gene has CDR1 SEHNR and CDR2 FQNEAQ (reference sequence). After removal of 8 bases from V and 5 bases from J, the junction contained 9 bases not matched to a gene. This CDR3 is 14 amino acids long. CDR3 region: CASGRTGGEDEQYF. In nucleotides, the CDR3 is TGTGCCAGCGGACGGACAGGGGGTGAAGACGAGCAGTACTTC.

Remarks on this clone: This sample also contains other DNA sequences that code for the same CDR3. The chain is built from TRBV7-2 and TRBJ2-2; D perhaps matches TRBD1 (6 bases). The CDR3 sequence is 16 residues long. Trimming pared 3 bases from V and 5 bases from J, leaving 16 bases between. Germline V gene sequence: CDR1 SGHTA, CDR2 FQGNSA. CDR3 nucleotide sequence: TGTGCCAGCAGCTTTTGGGGCAGGGGTGTAACCGGGGAGCTGTTTTTT. This gives the protein CASSFWGRGVTGELFF.

This clone was observed a single time. This sequence joins TRBV2 and TRBJ2-7, with TRBD2 matching 11 bases. CDR1 is SNHLY, CDR2 FYNNEI, per germline. The CDR3 runs 13 residues. The CDR3 DNA sequence: TGTGCTGCGGTTAGCGGGAGGGGAATCGAGCAGTACTTC. Its protein product is CAAVSGRGIEQYF. The full variable domain, in which reference TRBV2 and TRBJ2-7 provide the parts outside the CDR3, is EPEVTQTPSHQVTQMGQEVILRCVPISNHLYFYWYRQILGQKVEFLVSFYNNEISEKSEIFDDQFSVERPDGSNFTLKIRSTKLEDSAMYFCAAVSGRGIEQYFGPGTRLTVT.

This rearrangement joins TRBV6-5 to TRBJ1-1; 7 positions match TRBD1. V lost 2 bases, J lost 3 bases, and 3 bases stayed unmatched. The CDR3 is made up of 14 amino acids. Germline V gives CDR1 MNHEY, CDR2 SVGAGI. The CDR3 protein is CASSYRGPYTEAFF. The CDR3 DNA follows: TGTGCCAGCAGTTACAGGGGGCCGTACACTGAAGCTTTCTTT.

The rearrangement uses TRBV6-1 and TRBJ2-1; D may match TRBD1 or TRBD2 (5 bases each). The germline V gene has CDR1 MNHNS and CDR2 SASEGT. The CDR3 length is 15 residues. Trimming cost V 6 bases and J 4 bases, with 16 bases left between them. CDR3 DNA: TGTGCCAGCAGGGCCGGGACCGAACTTTACAATGAGCAGTTCTTC. This codes for CASRAGTELYNEQFF.

The chain joins TRBV7-9 to TRBJ2-1; a possible D gene is TRBD2 (6 bases). Germline lookup yields CDR1 SEHNR and CDR2 FQNEAQ (reference sequence). V was pared by 8 bases and J by 7 bases, with 18 bases between. The CDR3 totals 14 residues. The CDR3 sequence: CASAAWGVGNEQFF. CDR3 in DNA: TGTGCCAGCGCAGCTTGGGGGGTGGGTAATGAGCAGTTCTTC.

V and J are TRBV27 and TRBJ1-2; D unresolved. CDR1 and CDR2 (germline): MNHEY, SMNVEV (reference sequence). Trimming stripped 5 bases from V and 4 bases from J, with 11 bases between. The CDR3 extends over 13 amino acids. This chain's CDR3 is CASSPFGTYGYTF. The CDR3 bases are TGTGCCAGCAGTCCTTTCGGCACCTATGGCTACACCTTC.

The chain couples TRBV15 to TRBJ2-2, with a weak D call TRBD2 (6 bases). Trimming removed 3 bases at V and 7 bases at J, with 15 bases between. The germline gives CDR1 LNHNV, CDR2 YYDKDF (reference sequence). The CDR3 runs 15 residues. In DNA form, the CDR3 reads TGTGCCACCAGCAGGCGGATCGGAGGGAGCGGGGAGCTGTTTTTT. Amino acid sequence: CATSRRIGGSGELFF.

This clone showed up just once. CDR3 loop: CASSLAGPVRYYNEQFF. Written as DNA, the CDR3 is TGTGCCAGCAGTCTTGCCGGACCAGTAAGATACTACAATGAGCAGTTCTTC. This chain links TRBV28 with TRBJ2-1; D uncertain. The CDR3 has 17 amino acids. Trimming left V 5 bases short and J 3 bases short, with 20 bases between. Germline CDR1 and CDR2: MDHEN and SYDVKM.

The rearrangement joins TRBV19 to TRBJ2-7, with D perhaps matching TRBD1 (6 bases). The germline V gene has CDR1 LNHDA and CDR2 SQIVND (reference sequence). There are 14 residues in the CDR3. V was trimmed by 2 bases and J by 4 bases, leaving 12 bases between them. The CDR3 DNA sequence: TGTGCCAGTAGTATAATAGGGGGACCTTACGAGCAGTACTTC. Translated: CASSIIGGPYEQYF.

As DNA, the CDR3 is TGCGCCAGCAGTCTTAGCGGGAGAGTCTCCTACAATGAGCAGTTCTTC. Amino acid sequence: CASSLSGRVSYNEQFF. The chain couples TRBV4-3 to TRBJ2-1, with 9 bases matching TRBD2. Germline CDR1 and CDR2: LGHNA and YSLEER. The CDR3 runs 16 residues. J lost 0 bases, V lost 6 bases, and 6 bases had no gene match.

J is TRBJ2-1 and V is TRBV21-1; the table gives TRBD1 as D, unverified against the DNA. TRBV21-1 is reported as a pseudogene. The CDR3 is 15 residues long. DNA for the CDR3: TGTGCCAGCAGCTCACGGGACATTTTTAACAATGAGCAGTTCTTC. Encoded protein: CASSSRDIFNNEQFF.